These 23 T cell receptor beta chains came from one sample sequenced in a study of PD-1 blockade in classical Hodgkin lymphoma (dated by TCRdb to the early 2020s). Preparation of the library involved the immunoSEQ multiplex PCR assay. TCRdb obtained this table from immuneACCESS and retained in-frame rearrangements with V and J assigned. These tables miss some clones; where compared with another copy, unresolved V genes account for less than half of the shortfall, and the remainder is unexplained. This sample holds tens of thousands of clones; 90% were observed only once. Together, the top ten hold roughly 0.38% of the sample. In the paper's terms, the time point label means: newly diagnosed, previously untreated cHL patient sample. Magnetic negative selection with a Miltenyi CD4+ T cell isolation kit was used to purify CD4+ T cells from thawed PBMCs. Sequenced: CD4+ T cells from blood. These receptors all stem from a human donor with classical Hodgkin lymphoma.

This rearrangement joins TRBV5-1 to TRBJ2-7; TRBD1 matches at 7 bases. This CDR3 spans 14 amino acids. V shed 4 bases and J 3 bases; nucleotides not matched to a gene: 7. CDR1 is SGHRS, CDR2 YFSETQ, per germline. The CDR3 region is CASSVGTDLYEQYF. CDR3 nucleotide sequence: TGCGCCAGCAGCGTTGGGACAGACCTCTACGAGCAGTACTTC.

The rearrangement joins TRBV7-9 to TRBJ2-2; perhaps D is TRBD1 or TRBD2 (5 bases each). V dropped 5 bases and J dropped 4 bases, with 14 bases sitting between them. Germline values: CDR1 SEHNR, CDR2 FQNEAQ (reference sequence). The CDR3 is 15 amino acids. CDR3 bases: TGTGCCAGCAGCGTTACCGGGACGGGCACCGGGGAGCTGTTTTTT. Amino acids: CASSVTGTGTGELFF.

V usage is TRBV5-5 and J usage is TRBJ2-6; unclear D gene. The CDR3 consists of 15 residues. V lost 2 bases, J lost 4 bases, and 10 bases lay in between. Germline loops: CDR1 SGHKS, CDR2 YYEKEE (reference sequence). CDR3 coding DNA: TGTGCCAGCAGCTTTGGGCCTACCGGGGCCAACGTCCTGACTTTC. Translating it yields CASSFGPTGANVLTF.

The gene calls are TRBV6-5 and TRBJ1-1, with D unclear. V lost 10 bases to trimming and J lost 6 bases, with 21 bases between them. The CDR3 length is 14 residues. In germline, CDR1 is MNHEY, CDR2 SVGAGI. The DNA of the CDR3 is TGTGCCACCTTATTACGCAGTGGGCGGTCTGAAGCTTTCTTT. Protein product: CATLLRSGRSEAFF.

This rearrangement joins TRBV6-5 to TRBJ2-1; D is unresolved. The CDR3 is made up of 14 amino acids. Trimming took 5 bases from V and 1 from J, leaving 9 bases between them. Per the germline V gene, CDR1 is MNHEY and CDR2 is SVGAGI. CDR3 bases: TGTGCCAGCAGTCTCCAGGTTTCCTACAATGAGCAGTTCTTC. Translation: CASSLQVSYNEQFF.

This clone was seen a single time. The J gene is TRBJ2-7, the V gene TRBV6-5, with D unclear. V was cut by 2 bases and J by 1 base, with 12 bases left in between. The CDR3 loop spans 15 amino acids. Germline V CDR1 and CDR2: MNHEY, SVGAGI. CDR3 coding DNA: TGTGCCAGCAGTTACGCAAACCCTAGGTCCTACGAGCAGTACTTC. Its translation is CASSYANPRSYEQYF.

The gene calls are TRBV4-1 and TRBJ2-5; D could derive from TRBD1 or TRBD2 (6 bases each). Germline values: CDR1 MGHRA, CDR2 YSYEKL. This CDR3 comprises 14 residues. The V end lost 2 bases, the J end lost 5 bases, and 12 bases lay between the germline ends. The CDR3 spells CASSQTQGRETQYF. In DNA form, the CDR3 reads TGCGCCAGCAGCCAAACCCAGGGGAGGGAGACCCAGTACTTC.

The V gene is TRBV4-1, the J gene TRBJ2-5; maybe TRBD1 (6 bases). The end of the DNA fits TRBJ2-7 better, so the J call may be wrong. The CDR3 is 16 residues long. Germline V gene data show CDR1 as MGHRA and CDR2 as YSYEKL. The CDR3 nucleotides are TGCGCCAGCAGCCAAGAGGAGACAGGACACTCCTACGAGCAGTACTTC. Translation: CASSQEETGHSYEQYF.

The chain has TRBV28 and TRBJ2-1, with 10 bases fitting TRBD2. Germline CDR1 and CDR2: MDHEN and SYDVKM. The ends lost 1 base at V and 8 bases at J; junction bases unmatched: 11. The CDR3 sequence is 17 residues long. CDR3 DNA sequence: TGTGCCAGCAGTTTATCTCCCGGGGCTAGCGGGAGTGATGAGCAGTTCTTC. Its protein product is CASSLSPGASGSDEQFF.

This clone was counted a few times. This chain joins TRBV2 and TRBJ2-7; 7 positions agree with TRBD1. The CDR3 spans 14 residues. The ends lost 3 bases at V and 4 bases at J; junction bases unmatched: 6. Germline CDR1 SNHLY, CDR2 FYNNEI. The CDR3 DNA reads TGTGCCAGCAGTGAGCAGGGGGTAGATTACGAGCAGTACTTC. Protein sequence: CASSEQGVDYEQYF.

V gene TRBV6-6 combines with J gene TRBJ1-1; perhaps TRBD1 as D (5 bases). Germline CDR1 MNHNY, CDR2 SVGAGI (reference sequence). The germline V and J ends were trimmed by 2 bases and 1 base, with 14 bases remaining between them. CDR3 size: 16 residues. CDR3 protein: CASSYNRGARNTEAFF. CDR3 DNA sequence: TGTGCCAGCAGTTACAATCGGGGCGCGCGGAACACTGAAGCTTTCTTT.

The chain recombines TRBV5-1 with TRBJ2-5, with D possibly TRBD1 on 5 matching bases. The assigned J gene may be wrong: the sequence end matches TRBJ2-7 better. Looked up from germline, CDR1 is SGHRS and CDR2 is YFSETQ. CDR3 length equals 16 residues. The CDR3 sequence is CASSLAGQGPTYEQYF. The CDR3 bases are TGCGCCAGCAGCTTGGCCGGGCAGGGCCCGACCTACGAGCAGTACTTC.

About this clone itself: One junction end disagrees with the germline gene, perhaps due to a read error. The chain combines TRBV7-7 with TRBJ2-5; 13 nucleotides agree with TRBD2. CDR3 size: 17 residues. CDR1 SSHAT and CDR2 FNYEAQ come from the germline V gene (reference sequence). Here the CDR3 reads CASSLARLAGGQETQYF. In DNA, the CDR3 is TGTGCTAGCAGCTTAGCTAGACTAGCGGGGGGACAAGAGACCCAGTACTTC.

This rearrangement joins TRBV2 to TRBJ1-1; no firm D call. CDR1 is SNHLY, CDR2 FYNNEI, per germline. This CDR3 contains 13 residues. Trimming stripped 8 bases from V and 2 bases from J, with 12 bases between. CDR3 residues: CASQRDVNTEAFF. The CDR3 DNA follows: TGTGCCAGCCAGCGGGATGTTAACACTGAAGCTTTCTTT.

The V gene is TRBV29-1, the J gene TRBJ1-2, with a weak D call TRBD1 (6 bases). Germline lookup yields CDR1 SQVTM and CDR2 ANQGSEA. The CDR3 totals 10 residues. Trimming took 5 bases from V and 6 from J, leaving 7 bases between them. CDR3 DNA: TGCAGCGTTAACAGGGATGGCTACACCTTC. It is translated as CSVNRDGYTF.

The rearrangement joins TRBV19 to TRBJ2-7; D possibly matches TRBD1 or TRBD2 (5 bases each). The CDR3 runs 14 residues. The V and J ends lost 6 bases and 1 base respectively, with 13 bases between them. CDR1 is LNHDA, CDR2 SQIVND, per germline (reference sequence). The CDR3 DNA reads TGTGCCAGTAGCACCGGGACGGCTTCCTACGAGCAGTACTTC. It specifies CASSTGTASYEQYF.

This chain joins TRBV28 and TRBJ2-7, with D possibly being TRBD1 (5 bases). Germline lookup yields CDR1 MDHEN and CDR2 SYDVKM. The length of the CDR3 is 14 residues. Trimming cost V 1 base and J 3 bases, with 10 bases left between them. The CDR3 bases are TGTGCCAGCAGTTTATACGGTCAGGGCTACGAGCAGTACTTC. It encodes CASSLYGQGYEQYF.

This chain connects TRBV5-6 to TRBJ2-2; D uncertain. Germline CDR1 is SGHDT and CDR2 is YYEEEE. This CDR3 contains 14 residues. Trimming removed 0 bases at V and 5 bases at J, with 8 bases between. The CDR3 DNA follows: TGTGCCAGCAGCTTGGTAATGGGGACCGGGGAGCTGTTTTTT. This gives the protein CASSLVMGTGELFF.

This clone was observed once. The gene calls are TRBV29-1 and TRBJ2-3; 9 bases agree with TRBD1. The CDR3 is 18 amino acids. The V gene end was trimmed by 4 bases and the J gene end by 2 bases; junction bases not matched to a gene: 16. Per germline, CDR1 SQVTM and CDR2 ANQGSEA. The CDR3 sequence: CSVVRTGVYKGFTDTQYF. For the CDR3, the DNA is TGCAGCGTTGTTAGGACAGGGGTTTACAAGGGATTCACAGATACGCAGTATTTT.

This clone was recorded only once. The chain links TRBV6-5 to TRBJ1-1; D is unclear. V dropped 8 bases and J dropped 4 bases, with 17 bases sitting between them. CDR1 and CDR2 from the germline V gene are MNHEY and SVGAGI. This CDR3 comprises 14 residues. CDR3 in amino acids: CASGWEATVTEAFF. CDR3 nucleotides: TGTGCCAGCGGATGGGAGGCGACGGTCACTGAAGCTTTCTTT.

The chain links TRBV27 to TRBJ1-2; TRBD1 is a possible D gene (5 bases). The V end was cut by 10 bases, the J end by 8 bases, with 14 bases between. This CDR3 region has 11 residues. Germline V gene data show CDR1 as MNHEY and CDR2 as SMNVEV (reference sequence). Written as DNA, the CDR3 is TGTGCCACTAAGGCAGGGTTCGGCTACACCTTC. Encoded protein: CATKAGFGYTF.

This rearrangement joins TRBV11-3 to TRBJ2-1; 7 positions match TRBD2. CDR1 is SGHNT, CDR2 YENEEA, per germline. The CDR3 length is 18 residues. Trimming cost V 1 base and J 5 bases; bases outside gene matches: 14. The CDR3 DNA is TGTGCCAGCAGCTTAGGGCCCTTCACCGGGACTAATAACAATGAGCAGTTCTTC. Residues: CASSLGPFTGTNNNEQFF.

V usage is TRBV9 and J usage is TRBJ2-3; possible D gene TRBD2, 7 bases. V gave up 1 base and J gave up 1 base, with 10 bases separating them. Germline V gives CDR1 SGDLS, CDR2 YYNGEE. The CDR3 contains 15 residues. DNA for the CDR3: TGTGCCAGCAGCGTAAGGGGGGGCCGCACAGATACGCAGTATTTT. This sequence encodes CASSVRGGRTDTQYF.